The T cell receptor (beta chain) under discussion was sequenced for a study of CD8 T cells in Susac syndrome. The RNA, about 0.5 to 1 ug, was put through reverse transcription using random hexamers. Each CDR3 protein is one row after TCRdb ran MiXCR on the immunoSEQ multiplex PCR reads. This table has about 130,000 distinct CDR3 sequences, roughly 80% appearing once. The TCR was taken from a human donor with multiple sclerosis. Sequencing input: CD8+ T cells from PBMCs.

This chain's CDR3 is CASSAGTSGYNEQFF. The CDR3 nucleotides are TGTGCCAGTAGTGCCGGGACTAGCGGCTACAATGAGCAGTTCTTC. The chain links TRBV19 to TRBJ2-1; 11 bases align to TRBD2. The CDR3 consists of 15 residues. V dropped 5 bases and J dropped 3; count of bases not matched to a gene: 3. Germline CDR1 is LNHDA and CDR2 is SQIVND (reference sequence).